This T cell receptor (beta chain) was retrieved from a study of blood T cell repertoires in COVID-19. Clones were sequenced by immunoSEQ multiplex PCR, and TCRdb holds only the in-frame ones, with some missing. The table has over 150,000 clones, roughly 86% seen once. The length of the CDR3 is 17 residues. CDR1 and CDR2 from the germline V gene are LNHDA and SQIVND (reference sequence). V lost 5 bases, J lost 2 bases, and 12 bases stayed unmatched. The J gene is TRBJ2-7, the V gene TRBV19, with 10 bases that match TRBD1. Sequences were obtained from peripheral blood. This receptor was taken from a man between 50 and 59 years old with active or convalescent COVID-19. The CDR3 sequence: CASSPSTGGKGPYEQYF. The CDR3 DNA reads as TGTGCCAGTAGTCCATCGACAGGGGGCAAGGGGCCCTACGAGCAGTACTTC.